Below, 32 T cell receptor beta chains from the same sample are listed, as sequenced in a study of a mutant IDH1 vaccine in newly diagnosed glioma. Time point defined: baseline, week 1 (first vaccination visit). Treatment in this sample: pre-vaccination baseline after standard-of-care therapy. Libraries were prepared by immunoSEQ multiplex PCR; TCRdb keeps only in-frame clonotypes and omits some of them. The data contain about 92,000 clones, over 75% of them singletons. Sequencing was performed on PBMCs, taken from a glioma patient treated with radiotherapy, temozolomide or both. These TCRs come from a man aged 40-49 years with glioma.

CDR3 region: CASSSADGSNTGELFF. CDR3 coding DNA: TGTGCCAGCAGTTCTGCGGACGGATCGAACACCGGGGAGCTGTTTTTT. V and J are TRBV28 and TRBJ2-2; no reliable D call. Trimming shortened V by 4 bases and J by 0 bases, and 12 bases separated the two germline ends. Germline-derived CDR1 and CDR2 are MDHEN and SYDVKM. This CDR3 is 16 amino acids long.

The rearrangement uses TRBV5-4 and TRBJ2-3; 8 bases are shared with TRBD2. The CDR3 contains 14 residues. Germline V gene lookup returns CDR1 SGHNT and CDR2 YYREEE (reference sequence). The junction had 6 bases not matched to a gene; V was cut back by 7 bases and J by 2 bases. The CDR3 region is CASGAGDNTDTQYF. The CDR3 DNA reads TGTGCCAGCGGAGCGGGGGACAACACAGATACGCAGTATTTT.

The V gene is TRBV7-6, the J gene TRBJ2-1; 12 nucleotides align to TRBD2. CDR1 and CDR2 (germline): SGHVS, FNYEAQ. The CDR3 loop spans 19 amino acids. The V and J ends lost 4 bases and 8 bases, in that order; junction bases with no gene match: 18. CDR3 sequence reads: CASSSFLALAGGPTYEQFF. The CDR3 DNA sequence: TGTGCCAGCAGCTCCTTCCTCGCTCTAGCGGGAGGGCCTACGTATGAGCAGTTCTTC.

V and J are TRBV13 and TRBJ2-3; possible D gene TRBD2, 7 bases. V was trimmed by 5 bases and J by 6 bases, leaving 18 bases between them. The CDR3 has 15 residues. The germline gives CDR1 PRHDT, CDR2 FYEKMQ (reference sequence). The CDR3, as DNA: TGTGCCAGCAGCCTCCCGGGGGCGGGAGTCGATACGCAGTATTTT. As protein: CASSLPGAGVDTQYF.

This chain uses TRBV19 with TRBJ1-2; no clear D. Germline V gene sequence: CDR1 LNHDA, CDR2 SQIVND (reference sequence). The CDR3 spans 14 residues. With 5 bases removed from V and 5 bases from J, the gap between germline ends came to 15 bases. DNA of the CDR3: TGTGCCAGTAGTGGTGGGATAGCTCGGTATGGCTACACCTTC. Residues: CASSGGIARYGYTF.

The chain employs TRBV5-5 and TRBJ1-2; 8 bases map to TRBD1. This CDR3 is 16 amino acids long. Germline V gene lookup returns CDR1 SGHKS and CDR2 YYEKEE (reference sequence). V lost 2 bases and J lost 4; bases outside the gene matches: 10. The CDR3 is CASSLGQGAPAYGYTF. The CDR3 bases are TGTGCCAGCAGCTTAGGGCAGGGGGCGCCGGCCTATGGCTACACCTTC.

CDR3 amino acids: CASIRLGPRYEQYF. The CDR3 DNA follows: TGTGCCAGCATCAGACTAGGCCCACGGTACGAGCAGTACTTC. J is TRBJ2-7 and V is TRBV2, with D perhaps matching TRBD2 (6 bases). CDR1 and CDR2 from the germline V gene are SNHLY and FYNNEI. The CDR3 covers 14 residues. V was shortened by 7 bases and J by 4 bases, with 17 bases between the two germline ends.

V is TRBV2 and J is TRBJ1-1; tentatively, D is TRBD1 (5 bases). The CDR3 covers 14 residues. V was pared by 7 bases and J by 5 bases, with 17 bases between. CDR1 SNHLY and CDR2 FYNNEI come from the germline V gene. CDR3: CASKLGPERTEAFF. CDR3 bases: TGTGCCAGCAAGTTGGGGCCCGAGAGAACTGAAGCTTTCTTT.

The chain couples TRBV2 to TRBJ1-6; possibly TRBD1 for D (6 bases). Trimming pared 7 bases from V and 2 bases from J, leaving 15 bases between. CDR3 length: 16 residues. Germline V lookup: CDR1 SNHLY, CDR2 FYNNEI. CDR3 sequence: CASKVQGLAYNSPLHF. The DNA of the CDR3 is TGTGCCAGCAAGGTCCAGGGGTTAGCCTATAATTCACCCCTCCACTTT.

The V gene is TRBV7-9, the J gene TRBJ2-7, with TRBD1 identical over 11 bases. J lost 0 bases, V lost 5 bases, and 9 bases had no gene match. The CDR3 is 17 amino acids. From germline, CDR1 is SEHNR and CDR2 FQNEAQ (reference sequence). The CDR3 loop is CASSVTGTGGSSYEQYF. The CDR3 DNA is TGTGCCAGCAGCGTGACCGGGACAGGGGGTAGCTCCTACGAGCAGTACTTC.

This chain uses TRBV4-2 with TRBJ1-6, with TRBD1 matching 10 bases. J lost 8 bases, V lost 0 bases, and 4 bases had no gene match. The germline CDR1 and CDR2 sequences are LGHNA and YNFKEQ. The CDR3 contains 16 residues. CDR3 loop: CASSQEWDRGYSPLHF. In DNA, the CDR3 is TGTGCCAGCAGCCAAGAATGGGACAGGGGTTATTCACCCCTCCACTTT.

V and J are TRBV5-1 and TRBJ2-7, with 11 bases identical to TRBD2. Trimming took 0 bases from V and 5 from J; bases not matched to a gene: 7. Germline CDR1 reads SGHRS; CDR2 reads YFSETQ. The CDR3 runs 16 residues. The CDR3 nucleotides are TGCGCCAGCAGCTTGGTGGGTAGCGGGAGGGGCCACGAGCAGTACTTC. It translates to CASSLVGSGRGHEQYF.

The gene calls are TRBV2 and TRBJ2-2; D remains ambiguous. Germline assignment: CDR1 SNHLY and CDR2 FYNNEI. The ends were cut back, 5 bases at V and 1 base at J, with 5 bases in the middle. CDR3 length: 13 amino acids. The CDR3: CASSIKNTGELFF. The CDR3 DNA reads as TGTGCCAGCAGTATAAAGAACACCGGGGAGCTGTTTTTT.

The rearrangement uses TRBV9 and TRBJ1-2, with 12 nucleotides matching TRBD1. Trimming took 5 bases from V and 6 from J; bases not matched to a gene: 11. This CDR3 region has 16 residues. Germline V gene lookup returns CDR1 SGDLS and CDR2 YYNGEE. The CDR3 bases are TGTGCCAGCAGTAGATTGCTGGGACAGGGGGCGAATGGCTACACCTTC. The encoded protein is CASSRLLGQGANGYTF.

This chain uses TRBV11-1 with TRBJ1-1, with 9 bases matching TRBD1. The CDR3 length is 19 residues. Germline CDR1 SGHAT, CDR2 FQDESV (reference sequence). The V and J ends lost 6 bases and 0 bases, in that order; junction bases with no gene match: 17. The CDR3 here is CASRPGQGGRWIMNTEAFF. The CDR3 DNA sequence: TGTGCCAGCAGACCGGGACAGGGTGGTAGGTGGATTATGAACACTGAAGCTTTCTTT.

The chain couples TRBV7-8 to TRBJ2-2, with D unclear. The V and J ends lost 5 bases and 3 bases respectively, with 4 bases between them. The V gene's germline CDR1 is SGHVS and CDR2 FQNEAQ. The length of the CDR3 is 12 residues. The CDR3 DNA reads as TGTGCCAGCAGCCCTTACACCGGGGAGCTGTTTTTT. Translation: CASSPYTGELFF.

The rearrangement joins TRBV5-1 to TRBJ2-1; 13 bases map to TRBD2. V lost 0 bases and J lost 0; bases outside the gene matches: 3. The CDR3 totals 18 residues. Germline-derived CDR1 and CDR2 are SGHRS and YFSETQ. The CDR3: CASSLGTSGGLSYNEQFF. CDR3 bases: TGCGCCAGCAGCTTGGGGACTAGCGGGGGTCTCTCCTACAATGAGCAGTTCTTC. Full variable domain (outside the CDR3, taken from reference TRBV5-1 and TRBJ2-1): KAGVTQTPRYLIKTRGQQVTLSCSPISGHRSVSWYQQTPGQGLQFLFEYFSETQRNKGNFPGRFSGRQFSNSRSEMNVSTLELGDSALYLCASSLGTSGGLSYNEQFFGPGTRLTVL.

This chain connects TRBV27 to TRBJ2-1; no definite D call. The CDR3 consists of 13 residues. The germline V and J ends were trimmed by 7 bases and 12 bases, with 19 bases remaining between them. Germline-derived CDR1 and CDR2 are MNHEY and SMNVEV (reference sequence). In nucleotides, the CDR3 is TGTGCCAGCATGGATCCGTCAACACTGTCGCAGTTCTTC. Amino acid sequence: CASMDPSTLSQFF.

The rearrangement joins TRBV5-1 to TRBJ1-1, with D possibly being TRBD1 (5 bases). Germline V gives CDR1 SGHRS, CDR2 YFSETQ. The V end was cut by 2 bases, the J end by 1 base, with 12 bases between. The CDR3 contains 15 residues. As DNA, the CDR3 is TGCGCCAGCAGCTTCAACGGGGCTCAGAACACTGAAGCTTTCTTT. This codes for CASSFNGAQNTEAFF.

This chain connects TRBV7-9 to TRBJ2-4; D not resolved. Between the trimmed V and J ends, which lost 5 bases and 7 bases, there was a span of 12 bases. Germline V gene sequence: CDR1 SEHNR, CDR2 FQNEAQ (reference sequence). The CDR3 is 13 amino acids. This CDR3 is CASSRPVPNIQYF. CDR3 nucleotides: TGTGCCAGCAGCCGCCCCGTCCCCAACATTCAGTACTTC.

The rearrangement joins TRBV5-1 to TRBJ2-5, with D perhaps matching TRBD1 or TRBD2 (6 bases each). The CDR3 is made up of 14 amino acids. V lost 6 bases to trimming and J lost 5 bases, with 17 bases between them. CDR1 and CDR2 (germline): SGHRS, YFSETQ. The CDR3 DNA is TGCGCCAGCACCCTGGGGGGCCGGGCGGAGACCCAGTACTTC. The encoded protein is CASTLGGRAETQYF.

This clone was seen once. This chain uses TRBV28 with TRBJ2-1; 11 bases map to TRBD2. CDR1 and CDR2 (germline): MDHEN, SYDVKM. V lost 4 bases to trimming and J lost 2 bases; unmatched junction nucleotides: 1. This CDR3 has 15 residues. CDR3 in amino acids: CASSSGLAAYNEQFF. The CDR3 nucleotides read TGTGCCAGCAGTTCGGGACTAGCGGCCTACAATGAGCAGTTCTTC.

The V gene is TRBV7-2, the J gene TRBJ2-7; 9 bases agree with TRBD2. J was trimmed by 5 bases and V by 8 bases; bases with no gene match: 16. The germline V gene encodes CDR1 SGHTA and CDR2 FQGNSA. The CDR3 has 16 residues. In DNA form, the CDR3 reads TGTGCCAGCCAAAAGGGACTAGCCCGAGTTTTGGACGAGCAGTACTTC. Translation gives CASQKGLARVLDEQYF.

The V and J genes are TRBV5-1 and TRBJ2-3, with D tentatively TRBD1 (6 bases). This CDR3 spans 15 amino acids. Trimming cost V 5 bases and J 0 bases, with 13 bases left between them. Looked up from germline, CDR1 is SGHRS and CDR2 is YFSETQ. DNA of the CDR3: TGCGCCAGCAGTTCCCAGGGGTTAAGCACAGATACGCAGTATTTT. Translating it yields CASSSQGLSTDTQYF.

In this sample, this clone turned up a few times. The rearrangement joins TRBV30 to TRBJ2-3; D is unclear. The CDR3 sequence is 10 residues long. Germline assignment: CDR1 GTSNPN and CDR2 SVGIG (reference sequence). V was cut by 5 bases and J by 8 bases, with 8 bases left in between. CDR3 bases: TGTGCCTGGCTAGAAGCTACGCAGTATTTT. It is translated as CAWLEATQYF.

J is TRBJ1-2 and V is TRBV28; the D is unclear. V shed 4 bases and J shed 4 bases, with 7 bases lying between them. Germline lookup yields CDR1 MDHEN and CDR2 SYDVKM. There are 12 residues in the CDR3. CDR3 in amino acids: CASSSDPYGYTF. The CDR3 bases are TGTGCCAGCAGTTCTGACCCCTATGGCTACACCTTC.

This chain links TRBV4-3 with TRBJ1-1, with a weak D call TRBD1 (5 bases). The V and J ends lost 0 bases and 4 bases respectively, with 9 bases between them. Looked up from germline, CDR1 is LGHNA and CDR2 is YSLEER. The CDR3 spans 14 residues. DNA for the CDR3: TGCGCCAGCAGCCAAGACAGGGCGATCACTGAAGCTTTCTTT. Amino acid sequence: CASSQDRAITEAFF.

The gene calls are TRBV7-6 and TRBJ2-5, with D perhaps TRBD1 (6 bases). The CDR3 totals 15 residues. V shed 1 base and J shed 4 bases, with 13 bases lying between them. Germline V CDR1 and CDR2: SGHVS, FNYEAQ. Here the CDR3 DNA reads TGTGCCAGCAGCTTAGAGGTACAGGGAAGAGAGACCCAGTACTTC. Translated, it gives CASSLEVQGRETQYF.

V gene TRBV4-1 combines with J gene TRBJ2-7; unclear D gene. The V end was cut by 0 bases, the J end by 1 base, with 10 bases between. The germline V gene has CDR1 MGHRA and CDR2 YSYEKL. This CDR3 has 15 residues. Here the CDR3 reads CASSQEDFTSYEQYF. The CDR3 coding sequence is TGCGCCAGCAGCCAAGAAGACTTTACTTCCTACGAGCAGTACTTC.

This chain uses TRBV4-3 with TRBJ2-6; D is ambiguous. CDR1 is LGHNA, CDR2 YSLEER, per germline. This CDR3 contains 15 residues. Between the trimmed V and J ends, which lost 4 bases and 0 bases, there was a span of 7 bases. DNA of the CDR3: TGCGCCAGCAGCCCTGGGCCCTCTGGGGCCAACGTCCTGACTTTC. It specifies CASSPGPSGANVLTF.

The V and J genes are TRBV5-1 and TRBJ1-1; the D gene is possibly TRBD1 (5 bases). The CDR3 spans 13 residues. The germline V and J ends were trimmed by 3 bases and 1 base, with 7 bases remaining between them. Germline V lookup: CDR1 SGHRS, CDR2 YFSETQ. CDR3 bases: TGCGCCAGCAGCTGGGACGGGAACACTGAAGCTTTCTTT. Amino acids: CASSWDGNTEAFF.

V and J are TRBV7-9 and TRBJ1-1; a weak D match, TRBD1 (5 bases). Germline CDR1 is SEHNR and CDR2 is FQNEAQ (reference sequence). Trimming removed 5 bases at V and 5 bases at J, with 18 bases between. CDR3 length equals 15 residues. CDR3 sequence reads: CASSPPGLLTTEAFF. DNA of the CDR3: TGTGCCAGCAGCCCTCCGGGGCTACTAACAACTGAAGCTTTCTTT.